This TCR beta chain was captured in a study of blood T cell repertoires in COVID-19. Study-level background: The cDNA or gDNA used as material had been derived from T cells, B-cell-depleted T cells, or PBMCs.

With 0 bases removed from V and 1 base from J, the gap between germline ends came to 7 bases. The CDR3 runs to 14 residues. Germline loops: CDR1 SGHNT, CDR2 YYREEE (reference sequence). The table came from immunoSEQ multiplex PCR; TCRdb's copy has only in-frame clones and leaves some out. The table has some 87,000 clones, around four fifths seen once; the top ten hold 12%. The TCR originated in an older woman with active or convalescent COVID-19. The V call is TRBV5-4, the J call TRBJ1-1; D is unclear. The sample was peripheral blood. The CDR3 reads CASSLEIRNTEAFF. CDR3 bases: TGTGCCAGCAGCTTGGAGATCAGGAACACTGAAGCTTTCTTT.